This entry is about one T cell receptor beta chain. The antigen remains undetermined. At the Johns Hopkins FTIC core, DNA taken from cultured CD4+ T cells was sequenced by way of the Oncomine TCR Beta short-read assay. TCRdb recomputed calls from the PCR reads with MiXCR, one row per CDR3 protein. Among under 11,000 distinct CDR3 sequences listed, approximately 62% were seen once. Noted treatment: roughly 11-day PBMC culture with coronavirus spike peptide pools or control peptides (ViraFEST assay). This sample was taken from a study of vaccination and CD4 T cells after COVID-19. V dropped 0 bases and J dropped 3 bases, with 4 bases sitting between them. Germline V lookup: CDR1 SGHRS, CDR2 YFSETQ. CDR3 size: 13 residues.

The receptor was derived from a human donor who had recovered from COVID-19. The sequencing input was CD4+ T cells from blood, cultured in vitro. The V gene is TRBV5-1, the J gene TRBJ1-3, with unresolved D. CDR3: CASSLENGNTIYF. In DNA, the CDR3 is TGCGCCAGCAGCTTGGAAAATGGAAACACCATATATTTT.